The source of this T cell receptor beta chain is a study of T cells expressing NK-cell markers. Study-level results: Dominant NKG2C+ clonotypes were found to form about 1.0-7.0% of CD8+ T cells in several donors.

The authors generated TCR beta cDNA through 5'RACE template switching with UMIs. TCRdb reprocessed the 5' RACE reads and stores each CDR3 protein as one record, lacking DNA. This sample contains over 350,000 distinct CDR3 sequences. CDR1 is MNHNS, CDR2 SASEGT, per germline. The CDR3 is 14 amino acids. About this clonotype: Its target is unknown.

Sequenced material: blood T cells: a sorted CD56 or NKG2C T cell subset, CD4+ or CD8+ T cells, or bulk PBMC T cells (not recorded which). The V and J genes are TRBV6-1 and TRBJ2-6. The receptor's source is a woman aged 45 to 65 in good health. CDR3 residues: CASSAQRGANVLTF.